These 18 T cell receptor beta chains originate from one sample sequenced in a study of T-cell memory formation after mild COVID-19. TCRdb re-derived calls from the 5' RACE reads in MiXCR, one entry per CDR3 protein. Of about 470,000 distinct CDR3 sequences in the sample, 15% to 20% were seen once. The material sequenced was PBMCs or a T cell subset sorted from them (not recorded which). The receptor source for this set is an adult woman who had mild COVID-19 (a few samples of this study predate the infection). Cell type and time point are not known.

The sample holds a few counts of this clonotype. Here the CDR3 DNA reads TGTGCCAGCAGTTTAAACGGGCGGCGGGCCCAGACAGATACGCAGTATTTT. It is translated as CASSLNGRRAQTDTQYF. The J gene is TRBJ2-3, the V gene TRBV12-3 or TRBV12-4, with D tentatively TRBD2 (5 bases). The V gene lost 2 bases and the J gene lost 3 bases, with 18 bases spanning the gap. The CDR3 has 17 amino acids.

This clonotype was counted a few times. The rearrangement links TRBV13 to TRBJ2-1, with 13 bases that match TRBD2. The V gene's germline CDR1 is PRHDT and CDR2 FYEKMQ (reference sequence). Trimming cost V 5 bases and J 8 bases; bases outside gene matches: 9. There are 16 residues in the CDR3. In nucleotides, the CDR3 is TGTGCCAGCAGCCCCCGGACTAGCGGGAGAAGCCATGAGCAGTTCTTC. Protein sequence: CASSPRTSGRSHEQFF.

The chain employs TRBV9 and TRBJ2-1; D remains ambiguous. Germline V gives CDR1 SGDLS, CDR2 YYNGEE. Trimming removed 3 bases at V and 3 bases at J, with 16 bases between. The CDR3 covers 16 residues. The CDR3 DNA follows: TGTGCCAGCAGCGATCCCGGACCCTTGGGCTACAATGAGCAGTTCTTC. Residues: CASSDPGPLGYNEQFF.

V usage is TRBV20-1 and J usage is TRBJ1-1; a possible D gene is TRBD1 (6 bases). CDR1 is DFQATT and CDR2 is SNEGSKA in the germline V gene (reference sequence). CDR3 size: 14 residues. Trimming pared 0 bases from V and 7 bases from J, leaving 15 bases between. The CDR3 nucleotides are TGCAGTGCTAGAGATTCGGGGGCTAGCGGTGAAGCTTTCTTT. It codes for CSARDSGASGEAFF.

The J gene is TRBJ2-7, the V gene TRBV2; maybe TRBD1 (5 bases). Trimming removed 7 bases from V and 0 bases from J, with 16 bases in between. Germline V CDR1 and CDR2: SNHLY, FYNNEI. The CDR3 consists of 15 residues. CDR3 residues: CASMLRLGASYEQYF. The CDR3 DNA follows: TGTGCCAGCATGCTCAGGCTAGGGGCCTCCTACGAGCAGTACTTC.

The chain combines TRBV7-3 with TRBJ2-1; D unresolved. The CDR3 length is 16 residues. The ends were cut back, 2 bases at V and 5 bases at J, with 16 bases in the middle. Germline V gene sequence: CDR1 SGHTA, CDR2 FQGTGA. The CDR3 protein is CASSLYGERVNNEQFF. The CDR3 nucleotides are TGTGCCAGCAGCTTATACGGAGAGCGTGTAAACAATGAGCAGTTCTTC.

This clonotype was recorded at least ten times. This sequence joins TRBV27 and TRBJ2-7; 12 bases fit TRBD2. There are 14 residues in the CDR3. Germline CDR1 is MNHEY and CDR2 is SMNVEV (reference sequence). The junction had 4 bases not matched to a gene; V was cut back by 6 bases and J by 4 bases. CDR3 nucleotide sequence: TGTGCCAGCAGGACAGGACTAGCGGGGTACGAGCAGTACTTC. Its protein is CASRTGLAGYEQYF.

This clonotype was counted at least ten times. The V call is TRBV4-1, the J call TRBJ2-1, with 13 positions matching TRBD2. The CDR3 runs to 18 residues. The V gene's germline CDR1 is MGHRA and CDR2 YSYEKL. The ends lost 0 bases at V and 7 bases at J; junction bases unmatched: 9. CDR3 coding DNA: TGCGCCAGCAGCCAAGAAGGGACCGGGACTAGCGGGGCGAATGAGCAGTTCTTC. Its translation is CASSQEGTGTSGANEQFF.

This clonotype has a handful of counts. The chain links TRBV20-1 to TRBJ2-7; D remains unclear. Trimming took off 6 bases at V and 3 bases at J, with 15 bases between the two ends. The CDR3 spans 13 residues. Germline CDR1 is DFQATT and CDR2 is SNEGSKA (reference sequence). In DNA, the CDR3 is TGCAGTGCCATAGAGGTAGCCATCTACGAGCAGTACTTC. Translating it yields CSAIEVAIYEQYF.

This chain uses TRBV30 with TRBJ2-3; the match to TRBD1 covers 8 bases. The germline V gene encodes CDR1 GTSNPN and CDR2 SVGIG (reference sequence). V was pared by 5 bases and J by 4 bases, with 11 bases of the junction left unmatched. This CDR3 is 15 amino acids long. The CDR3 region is CAWVGVRGPSDTQYF. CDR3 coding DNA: TGTGCCTGGGTCGGGGTCAGGGGGCCTTCAGATACGCAGTATTTT. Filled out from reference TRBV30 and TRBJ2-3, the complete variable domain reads SQTIHQWPATLVQPVGSPLSLECTVEGTSNPNLYWYRQAAGRGLQLLFYSVGIGQISSEVPQNLSASRPQDRQFILSSKKLLLSDSGFYLCAWVGVRGPSDTQYFGPGTRLTVL.

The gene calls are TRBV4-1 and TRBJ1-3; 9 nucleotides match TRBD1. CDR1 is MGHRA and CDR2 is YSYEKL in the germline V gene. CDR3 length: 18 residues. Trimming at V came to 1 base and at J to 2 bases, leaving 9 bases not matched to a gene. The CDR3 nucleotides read TGCGCCAGCAGCCAAGTTGGGACAGGGAGAGCGGCTGGAAACACCATATATTTT. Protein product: CASSQVGTGRAAGNTIYF.

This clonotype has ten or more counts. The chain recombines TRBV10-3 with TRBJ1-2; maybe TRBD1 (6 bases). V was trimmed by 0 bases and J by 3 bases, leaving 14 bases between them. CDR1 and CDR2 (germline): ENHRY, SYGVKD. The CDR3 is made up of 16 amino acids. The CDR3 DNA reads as TGTGCCATCAGTGAGTCGAAGGCTGGGACACACTATGGCTACACCTTC. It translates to CAISESKAGTHYGYTF.

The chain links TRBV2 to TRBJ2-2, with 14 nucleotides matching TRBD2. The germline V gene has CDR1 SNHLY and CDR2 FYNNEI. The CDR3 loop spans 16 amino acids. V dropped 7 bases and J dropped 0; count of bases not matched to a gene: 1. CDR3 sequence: CASMTSGGANTGELFF. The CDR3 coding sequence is TGTGCCAGCATGACTAGCGGGGGGGCGAACACCGGGGAGCTGTTTTTT.

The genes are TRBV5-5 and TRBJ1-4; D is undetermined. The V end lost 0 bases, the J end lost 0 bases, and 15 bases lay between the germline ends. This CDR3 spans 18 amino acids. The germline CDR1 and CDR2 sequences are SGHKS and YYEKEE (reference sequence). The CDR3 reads CASSLVPPRIATNEKLFF. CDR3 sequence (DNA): TGTGCCAGCAGCTTGGTACCCCCAAGGATTGCAACTAATGAAAAACTGTTTTTT.

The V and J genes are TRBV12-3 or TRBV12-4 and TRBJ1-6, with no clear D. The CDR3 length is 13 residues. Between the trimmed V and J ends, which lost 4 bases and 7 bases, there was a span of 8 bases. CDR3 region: CASSSSGNSPLHF. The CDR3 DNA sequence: TGTGCCAGCAGTTCTTCCGGGAATTCACCCCTCCACTTT.

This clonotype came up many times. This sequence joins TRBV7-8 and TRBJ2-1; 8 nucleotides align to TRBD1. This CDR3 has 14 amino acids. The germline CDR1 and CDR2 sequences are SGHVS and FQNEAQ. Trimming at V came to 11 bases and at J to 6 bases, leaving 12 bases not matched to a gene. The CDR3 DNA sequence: TGTGCCTCCTCTGGGGGACAGGCTTTCAATGAGCAGTTCTTC. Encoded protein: CASSGGQAFNEQFF.

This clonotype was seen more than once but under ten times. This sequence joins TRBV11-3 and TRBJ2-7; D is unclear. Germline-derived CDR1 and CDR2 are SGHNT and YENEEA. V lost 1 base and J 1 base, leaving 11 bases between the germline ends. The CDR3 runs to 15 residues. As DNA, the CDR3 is TGTGCCAGCAGCTTAGGACCCCCGTCTTCCTACGAGCAGTACTTC. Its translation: CASSLGPPSSYEQYF.

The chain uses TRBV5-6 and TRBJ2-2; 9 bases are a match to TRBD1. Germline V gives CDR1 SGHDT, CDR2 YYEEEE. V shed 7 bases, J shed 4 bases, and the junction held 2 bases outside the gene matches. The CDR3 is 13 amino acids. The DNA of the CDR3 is TGTGCCAGCGACAGGGGGGGCACCGGGGAGCTGTTTTTT. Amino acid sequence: CASDRGGTGELFF.